The T cell receptor beta chain under discussion was sequenced for a study of response to subunit inactivated influenza vaccine. TCRdb re-called the RT-PCR reads through MiXCR, storing one row per CDR3 protein. The data show about 780,000 distinct CDR3 sequences, under 20% seen once. This clonotype was counted a few times. The antigen remains unidentified. CDR3 length: 14 residues. Germline loops: CDR1 SGHDT, CDR2 YYEEEE. V lost 2 bases, J lost 4 bases, and 3 bases stayed unmatched. Study observations and caveats: Only a handful of new T cells, the authors suggested, are recruited with each seasonal influenza vaccination.

The sequence was obtained from a man aged 45-65 years who received an inactivated influenza vaccine. The V and J genes are TRBV5-6 and TRBJ2-3, with TRBD1 matching 8 bases. The starting material was PBMCs from blood, obtained about 5 days after vaccination. For the CDR3, the DNA is TGTGCCAGCAGCTTTCAGGGGGCTCCAGATACGCAGTATTTT. It specifies CASSFQGAPDTQYF.